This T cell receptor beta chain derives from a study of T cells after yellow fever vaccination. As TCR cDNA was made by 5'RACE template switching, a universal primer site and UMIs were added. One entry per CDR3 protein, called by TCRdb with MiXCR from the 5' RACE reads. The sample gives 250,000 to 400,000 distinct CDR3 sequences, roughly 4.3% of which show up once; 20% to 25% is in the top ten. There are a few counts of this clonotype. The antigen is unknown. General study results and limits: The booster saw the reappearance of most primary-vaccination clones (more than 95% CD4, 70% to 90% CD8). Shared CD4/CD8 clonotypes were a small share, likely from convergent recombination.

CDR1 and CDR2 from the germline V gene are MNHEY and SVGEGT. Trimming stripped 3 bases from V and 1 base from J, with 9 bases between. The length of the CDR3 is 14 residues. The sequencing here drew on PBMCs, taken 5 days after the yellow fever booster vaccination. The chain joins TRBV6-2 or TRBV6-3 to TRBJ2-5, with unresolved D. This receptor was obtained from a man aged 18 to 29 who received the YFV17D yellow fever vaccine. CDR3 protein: CASSYPRRQETQYF. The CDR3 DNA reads TGTGCCAGCAGTTATCCTCGGCGCCAAGAGACCCAGTACTTC.